Each of the 4 T cell receptor beta chains below was sequenced from the same sample in a study of technical replicates of blood from a few donors. Data came from immunoSEQ multiplex PCR; TCRdb stores just in-frame clones and leaves some out. The table records some 96,000 clones, almost 96% of them present only once. The sample taken for sequencing was T cells isolated from PBMCs. The receptor source for this set is a human donor in good health.

The CDR3 loop reads CASSQRRIDAGHHGYTF. CDR3 nucleotide sequence: TGTGCCAGCAGCCAGCGCCGTATTGATGCGGGTCACCATGGCTACACCTTC. This chain connects TRBV7-9 to TRBJ1-2; no clear D gene. The CDR3 extends over 17 amino acids. CDR1 and CDR2 from the germline V gene are SEHNR and FQNEAQ (reference sequence). V lost 5 bases and J lost 6, with 25 bases in between.

The V gene is TRBV28, the J gene TRBJ2-7; D might be TRBD2 (6 bases). The CDR3 consists of 15 residues. Germline V CDR1 and CDR2: MDHEN, SYDVKM. The germline V and J ends were trimmed by 4 bases and 3 bases, with 16 bases remaining between them. The CDR3 DNA sequence: TGTGCCAGCAGTTCTTGGCGGGGACCTCGCTACGAGCAGTACTTC. Its protein product is CASSSWRGPRYEQYF.

V and J are TRBV29-1 and TRBJ2-2, with TRBD2 matching over 14 bases. The CDR3 has 19 amino acids. V was clipped by 1 base and J by 4 bases; unmatched bases: 11. Germline V lookup: CDR1 SQVTM, CDR2 ANQGSEA. CDR3 bases: TGCAGCGTTGAAGGTGTTACCGGGACTAGCGGGAGTTTCACCGGGGAGCTGTTTTTT. It codes for CSVEGVTGTSGSFTGELFF.

This rearrangement joins TRBV30 to TRBJ1-4, with 8 bases identical to TRBD1. The CDR3 covers 16 residues. In germline, CDR1 is GTSNPN, CDR2 SVGIG (reference sequence). The V gene end was trimmed by 1 base and the J gene end by 4 bases; junction bases not matched to a gene: 8. In DNA, the CDR3 is TGTGCCTGGAGTGCCGCTGGACAGGGCCTTAATGAAAAACTGTTTTTT. It specifies CAWSAAGQGLNEKLFF.